The present TCR beta chain was sequenced within a study of T-cell memory formation after mild COVID-19. The length of the CDR3 is 13 residues. The V gene lost 4 bases and the J gene lost 8 bases, with 14 bases spanning the gap. Germline-derived CDR1 and CDR2 are LGHNA and YNFKEQ. TCRdb ran MiXCR on the 5' RACE reads and lists one entry per CDR3 protein. The data hold 350,000 to 450,000 distinct CDR3 sequences, with around 14% observed a single time. The receptor was derived from a man aged 18 to 35 who had mild COVID-19 (a few samples of this study predate the infection). Cell type and time point are not known. The chain couples TRBV4-2 to TRBJ1-1; D is unresolved. The specimen was PBMCs or a T cell subset sorted from them (not recorded which). CDR3 sequence reads: CASSPTLPGEAFF. The DNA of the CDR3 is TGTGCCAGCAGCCCGACCCTCCCAGGAGAAGCTTTCTTT.